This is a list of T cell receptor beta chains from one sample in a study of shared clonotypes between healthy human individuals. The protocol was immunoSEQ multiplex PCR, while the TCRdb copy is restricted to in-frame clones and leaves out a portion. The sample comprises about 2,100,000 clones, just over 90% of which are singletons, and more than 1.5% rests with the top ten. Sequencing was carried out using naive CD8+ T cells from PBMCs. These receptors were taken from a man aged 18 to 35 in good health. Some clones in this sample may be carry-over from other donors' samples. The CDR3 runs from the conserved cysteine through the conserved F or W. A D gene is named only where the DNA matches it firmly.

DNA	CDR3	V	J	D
TGTGCCAGCAGCTTCTACAGGGGCACAGATACGCAGTATTTT	CASSFYRGTDTQYF	TRBV7-8	TRBJ2-3	-
TGTGCCACCAGCAAAGAAAGACCCCTCTCCTACGAGCAGTACTTC	CATSKERPLSYEQYF	TRBV15	TRBJ2-7	-
TGTGCCAGCAGCCCAAGGGAGCTTCCTTACGAGCAGTACTTC	CASSPRELPYEQYF	TRBV9	TRBJ2-7	-
TGTGCCTCCCCCCCGAGGCAGGGGGATGGCTACACCTTC	CASPPRQGDGYTF	TRBV30	TRBJ1-2	TRBD1
TGTGCCAGCAGCTGGCGGACAGGTCCCTACGAGCAGTACTTC	CASSWRTGPYEQYF	TRBV5-6	TRBJ2-7	TRBD1
TGTGCCAGCAGTCTTACTAGCGGGAGTAACCACGAGCAGTACTTC	CASSLTSGSNHEQYF	TRBV6-5	TRBJ2-7	TRBD2
TGTGCCAGCAGCTTAGCGGGGAGGATCCACAATGAGCAGTTCTTC	CASSLAGRIHNEQFF	TRBV7-9	TRBJ2-1	-
TGTGCCAGCAGTTCCGACAGAACCTACGAGCAGTACTTC	CASSSDRTYEQYF	TRBV27	TRBJ2-7	-
TGCGCCAGCAGCCAAGAAGGTAGCGGCTACAATGAGCAGTTCTTC	CASSQEGSGYNEQFF	TRBV4-3	TRBJ2-1	-
TGTGCCAGCAGGAGGACAGCGTATAGCAATCAGCCCCAGCATTTT	CASRRTAYSNQPQHF	TRBV2	TRBJ1-5	-
TGCAGCGGAGGGGGGAGTTGGGCGCGGGGCAATGAGCAGTTCTTC	CSGGGSWARGNEQFF	TRBV29-1	TRBJ2-1	-